These 16 T cell receptor beta chains share one sample of origin, sequenced in a study of T cell repertoires in cytomegalovirus infection. TCRdb analysed the reads with MiXCR anew, one entry per CDR3 protein. The sample shows 450,000 to 650,000 distinct CDR3 sequences, just under 40% of them seen only once. Antigens of these TCRs are unknown. The source material was cultured PBMCs, sampled from culture after CMV antigen stimulation. The source is a human donor in good health (CMV status not recorded). Some clones in this sample may be carry-over from other donors' samples.

The rearrangement links TRBV11-2 to TRBJ2-5; 13 bases fit TRBD2. The germline CDR1 and CDR2 sequences are SGHAT and FQNNGV. V lost 5 bases to trimming and J lost 1 base; unmatched junction nucleotides: 4. The CDR3 totals 16 residues. The CDR3 bases are TGTGCCAGCAGCGAGGGACTAGCGGGGCCCCAAGAGACCCAGTACTTC. Translated, it gives CASSEGLAGPQETQYF.

The rearrangement uses TRBV11-2 and TRBJ2-1; TRBD2 might be the D (5 bases). This CDR3 spans 16 amino acids. Trimming shortened V by 6 bases and J by 0 bases, and 15 bases separated the two germline ends. Germline values: CDR1 SGHAT, CDR2 FQNNGV. CDR3 sequence (DNA): TGTGCCAGCAGTTTGAGGGTTTCGAGCTCCTACAATGAGCAGTTCTTC. Translated: CASSLRVSSSYNEQFF. The entire variable domain, with the rest obtained from reference TRBV11-2 and TRBJ2-1, is as follows: EAGVAQSPRYKIIEKRQSVAFWCNPISGHATLYWYQQILGQGPKLLIQFQNNGVVDDSQLPKDRFSAERLKGVDSTLKIQPAKLEDSAVYLCASSLRVSSSYNEQFFGPGTRLTVL.

DNA for the CDR3: TGTGCCAGCAGTTACGGTGGGGCGGCCACCTACAATGAGCAGTTCTTC. This encodes CASSYGGAATYNEQFF. The chain has TRBV6-8 and TRBJ2-1, with a weak D call TRBD1 (5 bases). Trimming shortened V by 2 bases and J by 2 bases, and 13 bases separated the two germline ends. There are 16 residues in the CDR3. From germline, CDR1 is MNHGY and CDR2 SAAAGT.

This clonotype was observed many times. This rearrangement joins TRBV7-8 to TRBJ2-7; 7 bases agree with TRBD2. The CDR3 extends over 14 amino acids. Germline-derived CDR1 and CDR2 are SGHVS and FQNEAQ. The trim removed 3 bases at V and 2 bases at J, leaving 4 bases unmatched. The CDR3 sequence: CASSLRGSPYEQYF. The CDR3 region has the DNA TGTGCCAGCAGCTTGCGGGGGAGCCCCTACGAGCAGTACTTC. The complete variable domain, with remaining parts taken from reference TRBV7-8 and TRBJ2-7, reads GAGVSQSPRYKVAKRGQDVALRCDPISGHVSLFWYQQALGQGPEFLTYFQNEAQLDKSGLPSDRFFAERPEGSVSTLKIQRTQQEDSAVYLCASSLRGSPYEQYFGPGTRLTVT.

The gene calls are TRBV27 and TRBJ2-1; 7 bases agree with TRBD1. The CDR3 length is 15 residues. Germline CDR1 and CDR2: MNHEY and SMNVEV (reference sequence). Losses at the gene ends were 7 bases for V and 0 bases for J; bases not matched to a gene: 6. The CDR3 DNA sequence: TGTGCCAGCACCCGACAGGGAAGCTCCTACAATGAGCAGTTCTTC. Translating it yields CASTRQGSSYNEQFF.

This clonotype was observed a few times. The chain carries TRBV7-9 and TRBJ2-5, with D possibly matching TRBD2 (6 bases). CDR1 and CDR2 from the germline V gene are SEHNR and FQNEAQ (reference sequence). Between the trimmed V and J ends, which lost 5 bases and 1 base, there was a span of 17 bases. The CDR3 contains 16 residues. For the CDR3, the DNA is TGTGCCAGCAGCCAACGAATCGGGGGAGCCCAAGAGACCCAGTACTTC. Its translation: CASSQRIGGAQETQYF. The whole variable domain, remainder taken from reference TRBV7-9 and TRBJ2-5, is DTGVSQNPRHKITKRGQNVTFRCDPISEHNRLYWYRQTLGQGPEFLTYFQNEAQLEKSRLLSDRFSAERPKGSFSTLEIQRTEQGDSAMYLCASSQRIGGAQETQYFGPGTRLLVL.

J is TRBJ1-2 and V is TRBV29-1; D uncertain. CDR3 length: 11 residues. Per the germline V gene, CDR1 is SQVTM and CDR2 is ANQGSEA. Trimming shortened V by 2 bases and J by 6 bases, and 7 bases separated the two germline ends. The CDR3 loop reads CSVETVDGYTF. The DNA of the CDR3 is TGCAGCGTTGAAACGGTAGATGGCTACACCTTC. Combining the CDR3 with reference TRBV29-1 and TRBJ1-2 gives the whole variable domain SAVISQKPSRDICQRGTSLTIQCQVDSQVTMMFWYRQQPGQSLTLIATANQGSEATYESGFVIDKFPISRPNLTFSTLTVSNMSPEDSSIYLCSVETVDGYTFGSGTRLTVV.

This clonotype has ten or more counts. The rearrangement uses TRBV19 and TRBJ2-3, with D possibly being TRBD1 (6 bases). The CDR3 loop spans 13 amino acids. Germline V gene sequence: CDR1 LNHDA, CDR2 SQIVND (reference sequence). The V end was cut by 6 bases, the J end by 6 bases, with 13 bases between. The CDR3 bases are TGTGCCAGTAGCCCCGGACAGACCGATACGCAGTATTTT. The encoded protein is CASSPGQTDTQYF.

The rearrangement joins TRBV7-9 to TRBJ2-5; D remains unclear. The CDR3 consists of 15 residues. Germline V gene data show CDR1 as SEHNR and CDR2 as FQNEAQ (reference sequence). The V end was cut by 2 bases, the J end by 5 bases, with 15 bases between. In nucleotides, the CDR3 is TGTGCCAGCAGCTTACGAGTGGACGACCCGGAGACCCAGTACTTC. Protein product: CASSLRVDDPETQYF.

CDR3: CASSLHTEGYGYTF. CDR3 bases: TGTGCCAGCAGCTTACATACAGAGGGCTATGGCTACACCTTC. The chain has TRBV7-8 and TRBJ1-2; no reliable D call. Germline V gene sequence: CDR1 SGHVS, CDR2 FQNEAQ. This CDR3 has 14 residues. V gave up 2 bases and J gave up 4 bases, with 11 bases separating them.

This chain links TRBV7-4 with TRBJ2-3, with TRBD1 matching 7 bases. V lost 1 base to trimming and J lost 4 bases; unmatched junction nucleotides: 11. This CDR3 contains 17 residues. Looked up from germline, CDR1 is SGHVT and CDR2 is SQSDAQ. The CDR3 DNA reads TGTGCCAGCAGCTTAGGGTGGGACAGCTATATCGCAGATACGCAGTATTTT. It codes for CASSLGWDSYIADTQYF.

There are a few counts of this clonotype. The chain links TRBV7-6 to TRBJ1-4, with D perhaps TRBD1 (5 bases). The CDR3 totals 17 residues. Trimming cost V 5 bases and J 0 bases, with 16 bases left between them. The germline V gene has CDR1 SGHVS and CDR2 FNYEAQ. The CDR3 DNA sequence: TGTGCCAGCAGCCCTCAAGGTATGGGGCCAACTAATGAAAAACTGTTTTTT. It codes for CASSPQGMGPTNEKLFF.

The rearrangement joins TRBV11-2 to TRBJ2-5; 15 bases align to TRBD2. CDR3 length: 19 amino acids. V trimming: 5 bases; J trimming: 3 bases; junction bases outside the gene matches: 13. CDR1 and CDR2 (germline): SGHAT, FQNNGV. This CDR3 reads CASSPRTSGRVRLKETQYF. The CDR3 nucleotides read TGTGCCAGCAGCCCGCGGACTAGCGGGAGGGTCCGCTTAAAAGAGACCCAGTACTTC. The full variable domain, its missing parts supplied by reference TRBV11-2 and TRBJ2-5, is EAGVAQSPRYKIIEKRQSVAFWCNPISGHATLYWYQQILGQGPKLLIQFQNNGVVDDSQLPKDRFSAERLKGVDSTLKIQPAKLEDSAVYLCASSPRTSGRVRLKETQYFGPGTRLLVL.

As to this clonotype: A much larger clone lies a single base off, so this may be a read error. The rearrangement joins TRBV7-2 to TRBJ2-3; 8 bases fit TRBD2. Germline V CDR1 and CDR2: SGHTA, FQGNSA. The junction had 8 bases not matched to a gene; V was cut back by 8 bases and J by 1 base. CDR3 length: 15 residues. CDR3 coding DNA: TGTGCCAGCTGCTCCCAAGCGGGGGGCACAGATACGCAGTATTTT. As protein: CASCSQAGGTDTQYF.

This clonotype was seen repeatedly, ten times or more. The chain joins TRBV7-2 to TRBJ1-5; D unclear. V gave up 1 base and J gave up 6 bases, with 7 bases separating them. Germline V gene data show CDR1 as SGHTA and CDR2 as FQGNSA. The CDR3 consists of 13 residues. CDR3 in DNA: TGTGCCAGCAGCTTAGTGGGTTTTCAGCCCCAGCATTTT. Protein sequence: CASSLVGFQPQHF.

J is TRBJ2-5 and V is TRBV20-1, with D uncertain. V was pared by 7 bases and J by 6 bases, with 6 bases between. The CDR3 sequence is 9 residues long. The germline V gene has CDR1 DFQATT and CDR2 SNEGSKA (reference sequence). DNA of the CDR3: TGCAGTGGACGGCAGACCCAGTACTTC. This sequence encodes CSGRQTQYF.